This TCR beta chain was sequenced for a study of siplizumab effects on memory and regulatory T cells. Notes on the study in general: Naive T cells appeared more varied than memory cells and looked like key alloresponse contributors. Siplizumab cultures yielded proliferating Tregs whose suppressive function was not confirmed.

Details on this clone: Its cognate antigen is unknown.

Per sample, some 93,000 TCR templates were assayed. Assay: immunoSEQ multiplex PCR; the TCRdb copy retains only in-frame clones and omits some. Here the sample spans about 50,000 clones, 95% to 97% being singletons. Germline V lookup: CDR1 SEHNR, CDR2 FQNEAQ (reference sequence). With V trimmed by 5 bases and J by 7 bases, 7 bases remained unmatched. The CDR3 is 14 amino acids. Material for sequencing was naive CD4+ T cells sorted from blood. This chain joins TRBV7-9 and TRBJ1-1; 10 nucleotides match TRBD1. The TCR was taken from a human donor in good health. The CDR3, as DNA: TGTGCCAGCAGCCCGCGACAGGGGGCGGGTGAAGCTTTCTTT. It specifies CASSPRQGAGEAFF.